This T cell receptor beta chain was retrieved from a study of vaccination effects on CD4 cells after COVID-19. ViraFEST expansion of antigen-specific CD4+ T cells with viral peptide pools preceded sequencing. Having been cultured for roughly 11 days, the cells underwent CD4+ T cell isolation. Nobody among the vaccine recipients had prior SARS-CoV-2 infection (nucleocapsid antibodies were negative). Produced via immunoSEQ multiplex PCR; TCRdb's table is partial and in-frame only. This sample carries around 45,000 clones, roughly 79% of them seen once, and the ten largest clones take 10% to 11%. Note on this clone: Its matching antigen is unknown.

CDR1 and CDR2 (germline): SGHDN, FVKESK. Trimming took 4 bases from V and 11 from J, leaving 15 bases between them. This CDR3 spans 14 amino acids. The V call is TRBV14, the J call TRBJ1-6; D gene uncertain. Sequencing used CD4+ T cells from PBMCs cultured with SARS-CoV-2 spike peptides, obtained before COVID-19 vaccination. This receptor was taken from a human donor who received a COVID-19 vaccine. CDR3 protein: CASSPGDLRTPLHF. The CDR3 DNA is TGTGCCAGCAGCCCTGGCGACTTGAGGACACCCCTCCACTTT.